This T cell receptor beta chain was sequenced in a study of graft-versus-host responses after intestinal transplantation. Overall study: Transplantation in recipients was multivisceral, liver-intestinal, or isolated intestinal. Uniformly, recipients were administered anti-thymocyte globulin induction with subsequent tacrolimus and steroids for 3 to 4 years.

Regarding this clone: The antigen is not known.

The repertoire was sequenced with immunoSEQ multiplex PCR; TCRdb's copy has only in-frame clones and lacks some. The sample carries around 89,000 clones, less than 95% recorded once. The CDR3 totals 18 residues. Looked up from germline, CDR1 is LGHNA and CDR2 is YSLEER. V shed 0 bases and J shed 2 bases, with 19 bases lying between them. Findings of the study overall: Within allografts, high graft-versus-host to host-versus-graft clonal ratios were seen among patients with graft-donor T cell macrochimerism.

The sequencing used unstimulated CD8+ T cells sorted from spleen or lymph node cells, collected before transplant. The chain joins TRBV4-3 to TRBJ1-1; D remains ambiguous. This sequence originates from a human donor who was the organ donor for an intestinal transplant. CDR3 sequence: CASSQDYAGPSSNTEAFF. For the CDR3, the DNA is TGCGCCAGCAGCCAAGACTATGCAGGCCCCTCATCAAACACTGAAGCTTTCTTT.